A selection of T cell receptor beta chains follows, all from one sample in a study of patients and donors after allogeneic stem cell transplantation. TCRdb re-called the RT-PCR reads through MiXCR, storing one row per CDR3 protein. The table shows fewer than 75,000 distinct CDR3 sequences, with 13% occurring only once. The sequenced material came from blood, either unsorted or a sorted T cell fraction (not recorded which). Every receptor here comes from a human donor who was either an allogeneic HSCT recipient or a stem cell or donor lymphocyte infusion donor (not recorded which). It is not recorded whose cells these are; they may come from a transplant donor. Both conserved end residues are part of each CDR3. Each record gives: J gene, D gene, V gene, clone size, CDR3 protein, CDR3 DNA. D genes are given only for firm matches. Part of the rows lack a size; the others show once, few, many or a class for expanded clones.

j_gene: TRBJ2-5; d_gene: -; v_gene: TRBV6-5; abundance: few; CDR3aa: CASGGGETQYF; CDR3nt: TGTGCCAGCGGAGGCGGAGAGACCCAGTACTTC
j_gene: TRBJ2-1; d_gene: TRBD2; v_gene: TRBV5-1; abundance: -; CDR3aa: CASSREREGSYNEQFF; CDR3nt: TGCGCCAGCAGCCGTGAACGGGAGGGTTCCTACAATGAGCAGTTCTTC
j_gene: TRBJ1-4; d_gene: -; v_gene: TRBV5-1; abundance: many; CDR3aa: CASSFNRDLPNEKLFF; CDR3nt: TGCGCCAGCAGCTTTAACAGGGACCTTCCAAATGAAAAACTGTTTTTT
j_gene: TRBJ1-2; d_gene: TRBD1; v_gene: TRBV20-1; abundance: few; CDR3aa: CSAGQGLGYYGYTF; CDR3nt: TGCAGTGCTGGACAGGGACTGGGGTACTATGGCTACACCTTC
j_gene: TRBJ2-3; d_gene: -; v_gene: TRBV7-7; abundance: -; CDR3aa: CASSDVRVLGVTDTQYF; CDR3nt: TGTGCTAGCAGCGATGTTCGCGTACTAGGGGTCACAGATACGCAGTATTTT
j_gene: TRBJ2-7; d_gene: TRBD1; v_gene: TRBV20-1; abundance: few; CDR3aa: CSAATPTGQGPPYEQYF; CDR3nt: TGCAGTGCTGCCACCCCTACCGGACAGGGACCTCCCTACGAGCAGTACTTC
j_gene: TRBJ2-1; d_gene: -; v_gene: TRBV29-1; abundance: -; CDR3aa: CSGVYNEQFF; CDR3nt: TGCAGCGGTGTCTACAATGAGCAGTTCTTC
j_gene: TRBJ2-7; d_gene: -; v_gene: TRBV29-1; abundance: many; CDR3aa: CSVEISSSYEQYF; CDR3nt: TGCAGCGTTGAAATATCTAGCTCCTACGAGCAGTACTTC
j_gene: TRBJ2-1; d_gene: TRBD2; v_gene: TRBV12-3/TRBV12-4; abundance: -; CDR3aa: CASSPEPGTSGASSYNEQFF; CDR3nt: TGTGCCAGCAGTCCTGAGCCCGGGACTAGCGGGGCAAGCTCCTACAATGAGCAGTTCTTC
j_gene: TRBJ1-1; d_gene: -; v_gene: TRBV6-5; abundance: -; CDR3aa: CASIGAGMGTEAFF; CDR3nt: TGTGCCAGCATTGGGGCGGGCATGGGTACTGAAGCTTTCTTT
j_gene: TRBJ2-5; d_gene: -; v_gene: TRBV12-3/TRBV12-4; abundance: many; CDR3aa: CASSLFAREETQYF; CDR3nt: TGTGCCAGCAGTTTATTTGCCCGGGAAGAGACCCAGTACTTC
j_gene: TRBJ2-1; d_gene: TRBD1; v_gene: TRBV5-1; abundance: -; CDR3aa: CASSLWDRGNEQFF; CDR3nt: TGCGCCAGCAGCTTGTGGGACAGGGGCAATGAGCAGTTCTTC
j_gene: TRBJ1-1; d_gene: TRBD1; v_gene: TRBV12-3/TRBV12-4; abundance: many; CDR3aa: CASSPPLAGTGVTEAFF; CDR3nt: TGTGCCAGCAGTCCACCCCTCGCCGGGACAGGGGTTACTGAAGCTTTCTTT
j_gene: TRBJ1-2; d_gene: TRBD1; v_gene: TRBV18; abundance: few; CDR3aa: CASSATGGEPNYGYTF; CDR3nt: TGTGCCAGCTCAGCTACAGGGGGCGAGCCTAACTATGGCTACACCTTC
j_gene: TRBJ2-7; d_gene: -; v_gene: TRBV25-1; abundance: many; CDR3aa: CASSEWGSEYEQYF; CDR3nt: TGTGCCAGCAGTGAATGGGGCAGCGAATACGAGCAGTACTTC
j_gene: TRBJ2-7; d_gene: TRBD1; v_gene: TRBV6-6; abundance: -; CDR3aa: CASSPGQGEGYEQYF; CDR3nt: TGTGCCAGCAGTCCGGGACAGGGAGAGGGGTACGAGCAGTACTTC
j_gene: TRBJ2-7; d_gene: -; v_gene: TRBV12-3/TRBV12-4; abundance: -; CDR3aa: CASSLVFYEQYF; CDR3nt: TGTGCCAGCAGTTTAGTTTTTTACGAGCAGTACTTC
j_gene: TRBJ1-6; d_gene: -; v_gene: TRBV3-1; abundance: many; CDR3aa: CASSQHPPGVDSPLHF; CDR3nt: TGTGCCAGCAGCCAACATCCCCCCGGAGTGGATTCACCCCTCCACTTT
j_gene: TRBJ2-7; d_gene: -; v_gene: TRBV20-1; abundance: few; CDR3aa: CSANSYGNSGYEQYF; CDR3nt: TGCAGTGCTAATAGCTACGGGAATTCGGGGTACGAGCAGTACTTC
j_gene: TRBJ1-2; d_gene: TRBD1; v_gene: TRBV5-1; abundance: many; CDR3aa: CASRPDLGQGRRGYTF; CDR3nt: TGCGCCAGCCGACCCGATCTGGGACAGGGCCGTCGTGGCTACACCTTC
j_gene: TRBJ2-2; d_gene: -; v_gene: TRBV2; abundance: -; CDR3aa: CASESPGELFF; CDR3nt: TGTGCCAGCGAGAGTCCCGGGGAGCTGTTTTTT
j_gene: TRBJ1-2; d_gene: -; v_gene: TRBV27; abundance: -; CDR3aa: CASSLSAAYGYTF; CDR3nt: TGTGCCAGCAGTTTATCGGCGGCTTATGGCTACACCTTC
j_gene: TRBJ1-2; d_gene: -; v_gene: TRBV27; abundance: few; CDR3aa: CASTHAGSTIGYTF; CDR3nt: TGTGCCAGCACCCACGCGGGATCCACTATCGGCTACACCTTC
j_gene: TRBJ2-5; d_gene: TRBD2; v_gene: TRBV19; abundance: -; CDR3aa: CASSIRVAGGSYQETQYF; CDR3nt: TGTGCCAGTAGTATTAGGGTAGCGGGAGGGTCTTACCAAGAGACCCAGTACTTC
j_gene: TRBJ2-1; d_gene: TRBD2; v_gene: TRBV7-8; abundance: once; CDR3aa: CASSLLGLAVVKIVYEQFF; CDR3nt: TGTGCCAGCAGCTTACTAGGACTAGCGGTTGTTAAGATCGTCTATGAGCAGTTCTTC
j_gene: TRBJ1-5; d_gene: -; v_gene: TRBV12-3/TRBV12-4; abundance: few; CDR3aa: CASSPDSYSNQPQHF; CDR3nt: TGTGCCAGCAGTCCGGACAGCTATAGCAATCAGCCCCAGCATTTT
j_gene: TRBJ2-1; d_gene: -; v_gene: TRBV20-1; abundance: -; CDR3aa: CSAREQRMREVEMFGNEQFF; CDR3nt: TGCAGTGCTAGAGAACAGAGGATGCGGGAAGTTGAAATGTTTGGCAATGAGCAGTTCTTC
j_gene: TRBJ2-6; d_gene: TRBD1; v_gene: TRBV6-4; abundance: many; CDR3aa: CASSLYPMDRAAGANVLTF; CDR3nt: TGTGCCAGCAGTCTGTACCCAATGGACAGGGCTGCTGGGGCCAACGTCCTGACTTTC
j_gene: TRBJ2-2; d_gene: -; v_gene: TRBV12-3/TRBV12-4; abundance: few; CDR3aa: CASKTSWSGELFF; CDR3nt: TGTGCCAGCAAAACTAGCTGGAGCGGGGAGCTGTTTTTT
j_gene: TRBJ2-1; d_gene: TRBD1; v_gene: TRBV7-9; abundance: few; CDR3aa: CASSSRDRLYNEQFF; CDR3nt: TGTGCCAGCAGCTCTCGGGACAGGCTCTACAATGAGCAGTTCTTC
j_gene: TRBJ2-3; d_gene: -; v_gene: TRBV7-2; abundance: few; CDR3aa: CASSMDISTDTQYF; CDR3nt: TGTGCCAGCAGCATGGACATCTCCACAGATACGCAGTATTTT
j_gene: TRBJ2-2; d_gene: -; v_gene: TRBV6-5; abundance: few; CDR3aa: CASRPGTSLIPNTGELFF; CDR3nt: TGTGCCAGCAGACCCGGGACATCTCTTATTCCGAACACCGGGGAGCTGTTTTTT
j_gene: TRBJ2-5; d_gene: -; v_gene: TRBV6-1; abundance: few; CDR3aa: CASTPNRGYQETQYF; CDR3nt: TGTGCCAGCACCCCAAATAGGGGATACCAAGAGACCCAGTACTTC
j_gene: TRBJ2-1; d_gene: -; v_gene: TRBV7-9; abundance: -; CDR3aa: CASSSSGPEQFF; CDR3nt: TGTGCCAGCAGCTCCTCCGGGCCTGAGCAGTTCTTC
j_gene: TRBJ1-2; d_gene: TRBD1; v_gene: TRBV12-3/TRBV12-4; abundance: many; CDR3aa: CASSLARDSYGYTF; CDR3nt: TGTGCCAGCAGTTTAGCTAGGGACAGCTATGGCTACACCTTC